The 27 T cell receptor beta chains listed next were all sequenced from one sample in a study of response to subunit inactivated influenza vaccine (dated by TCRdb to 2016 to 2018). The library was produced with RT-PCR. TCRdb shows the sequencer as Illumina HiSeq 2500. Using fastp at Q25 and MiXCR, TCRdb reprocessed the public reads and kept productive beta chains. Rows with one shared CDR3 protein collapse into an entry with the most common genes and DNA. The sample yields just over 300,000 distinct CDR3 sequences; 20% to 25% were counted once. The ten largest clones add up to 10% of the sample. Here the sequenced sample was PBMCs from blood, taken less than 22 months after vaccination. The receptor set was obtained from a man between 50 and 75 years old who received an inactivated influenza vaccine. Donor details come from another sample of the same person, matched by shared clones.

This clonotype appeared a few times. The V gene is TRBV3-1, the J gene TRBJ1-1, with 8 bases fitting TRBD1. The CDR3 covers 15 residues. CDR1 is LGHDT and CDR2 is YNNKEL in the germline V gene (reference sequence). V trimming: 5 bases; J trimming: 4 bases; junction bases outside the gene matches: 9. The CDR3 protein is CASSVPGTGSTEAFF. The CDR3 DNA reads TGTGCCAGCAGCGTACCCGGGACAGGTAGCACTGAAGCTTTCTTT.

This chain links TRBV21-1 with TRBJ1-5. TRBV21-1 is deemed a pseudogene. The CDR3 is made up of 13 amino acids. CDR3 DNA sequence: TGTGCCAGCAAACCCGACAGCTATCAGCCCCAGCATTTT. Protein: CASKPDSYQPQHF.

This clonotype came up many times. The chain couples TRBV28 to TRBJ1-2; D gene uncertain. Trimming cost V 2 bases and J 11 bases, with 9 bases left between them. Germline CDR1 MDHEN, CDR2 SYDVKM. The CDR3 sequence is 11 residues long. CDR3 region: CASSLRREYTF. DNA for the CDR3: TGTGCCAGCAGTTTACGCAGAGAATACACCTTC.

This chain uses TRBV2 with TRBJ2-2, with 11 nucleotides matching TRBD1. V trimming: 6 bases; J trimming: 4 bases; junction bases outside the gene matches: 4. Germline V gene lookup returns CDR1 SNHLY and CDR2 FYNNEI. The CDR3 runs to 15 residues. CDR3 amino acids: CASRRDRGGTGELFF. DNA for the CDR3: TGTGCCAGCAGAAGGGACAGGGGGGGCACCGGGGAGCTGTTTTTT.

This clonotype was seen a few times. The V gene is TRBV4-3, the J gene TRBJ1-5; TRBD1 might be the D (6 bases). V was pared by 1 base and J by 3 bases, with 10 bases between. CDR3 length: 15 amino acids. Germline V lookup: CDR1 LGHNA, CDR2 YSLEER. The CDR3 region has the DNA TGCGCCAGCAGCCAAGTCACAGGGTACAATCAGCCCCAGCATTTT. This sequence encodes CASSQVTGYNQPQHF.

This chain uses TRBV20-1 with TRBJ2-3, with D perhaps matching TRBD2 (5 bases). The germline gives CDR1 DFQATT, CDR2 SNEGSKA (reference sequence). This CDR3 region has 13 residues. Trimming removed 3 bases from V and 2 bases from J, with 9 bases in between. CDR3 bases: TGCAGTGCTAGCACCGGGGACACAGATACGCAGTATTTT. Its protein is CSASTGDTDTQYF.

In its sample, this clonotype was seen a few times. The chain combines TRBV7-2 with TRBJ1-2; perhaps TRBD1 as D (5 bases). CDR1 and CDR2 from the germline V gene are SGHTA and FQGNSA. The CDR3 loop spans 16 amino acids. V was trimmed by 4 bases and J by 4 bases, leaving 19 bases between them. The chain's CDR3 is CASSYGTGVRFYGYTF. CDR3 in DNA: TGTGCCAGCAGCTATGGGACGGGGGTCCGGTTCTATGGCTACACCTTC.

V is TRBV5-1 and J is TRBJ1-3, with TRBD1 as a possible D gene (5 bases). This CDR3 is 15 amino acids long. In germline, CDR1 is SGHRS, CDR2 YFSETQ. V was trimmed by 10 bases and J by 0 bases, leaving 17 bases between them. CDR3 in DNA: TGCGCCCAATTTGGGACCCCACTCTCTGGAAACACCATATATTTT. The encoded protein is CAQFGTPLSGNTIYF.

The CDR3 DNA sequence: TGTGCCAGCAGTTACTCGGACTCCGGGACAGGGTCCTACGAGCAGTACTTC. Its protein product is CASSYSDSGTGSYEQYF. The V and J genes are TRBV6-5 and TRBJ2-7; 9 bases are a match to TRBD1. Trimming took 0 bases from V and 1 from J; bases not matched to a gene: 7. The germline gives CDR1 MNHEY, CDR2 SVGAGI. CDR3 length: 17 residues.

The chain links TRBV7-8 to TRBJ1-5, with D unclear. This CDR3 has 16 amino acids. CDR1 is SGHVS, CDR2 FQNEAQ, per germline. The V end was cut by 1 base, the J end by 1 base, with 11 bases between. CDR3 sequence reads: CASSLVRQPSNQPQHF. The DNA of the CDR3 is TGTGCCAGCAGCTTAGTCAGACAACCGAGCAATCAGCCCCAGCATTTT.

There are a few counts of this clonotype. The rearrangement links TRBV28 to TRBJ1-5, with D possibly matching TRBD1 (5 bases). In germline, CDR1 is MDHEN, CDR2 SYDVKM. The CDR3 is 15 residues long. V lost 8 bases to trimming and J lost 6 bases, with 20 bases between them. The CDR3 DNA is TGTGCCAGCGGTCCTGGGGGTTTCGGGGGTCAGCCCCAGCATTTT. Its protein product is CASGPGGFGGQPQHF.

The J gene is TRBJ2-1, the V gene TRBV20-1; 12 bases align to TRBD2. Losses at the gene ends were 6 bases for V and 8 bases for J; bases not matched to a gene: 8. Germline CDR1 reads DFQATT; CDR2 reads SNEGSKA (reference sequence). The CDR3 is 14 residues long. The CDR3, as DNA: TGCAGTGCGACGACTAGCGGGAGCGATGATGAGCAGTTCTTC. The encoded protein is CSATTSGSDDEQFF.

This clonotype has more than one count but fewer than ten. The chain links TRBV2 to TRBJ2-1; D is uncertain. V was clipped by 0 bases and J by 0 bases, with 9 bases between them. Germline V gene sequence: CDR1 SNHLY, CDR2 FYNNEI. The CDR3 sequence is 16 residues long. As DNA, the CDR3 is TGTGCCAGCAGTGAAGCGCCAGTCACCTCCTACAATGAGCAGTTCTTC. Translated: CASSEAPVTSYNEQFF.

The chain couples TRBV23-1 to TRBJ1-5; no clear D gene. TRBV23-1 carries the ORF label, with uncertain function. The V gene lost 4 bases and the J gene lost 0 bases, with 16 bases spanning the gap. The length of the CDR3 is 17 residues. The CDR3: CASSPLQTDYSNQPQHF. DNA of the CDR3: TGCGCCAGCAGTCCGCTACAGACGGACTATAGCAATCAGCCCCAGCATTTT.

V is TRBV20-1 and J is TRBJ1-5; D is ambiguous. The CDR3 sequence is 16 residues long. Trimming took off 3 bases at V and 0 bases at J, with 15 bases between the two ends. Per the germline V gene, CDR1 is DFQATT and CDR2 is SNEGSKA (reference sequence). The CDR3: CSASRPSIDSNQPQHF. CDR3 nucleotides: TGCAGTGCTAGTCGTCCCAGCATAGATAGCAATCAGCCCCAGCATTTT.

This clonotype was seen a handful of times. V and J are TRBV12-3 or TRBV12-4 and TRBJ2-7, with 9 positions matching TRBD1. V lost 3 bases to trimming and J lost 3 bases; unmatched junction nucleotides: 3. This CDR3 spans 14 amino acids. DNA for the CDR3: TGTGCCAGCAGTTTTCGGGGACAGGGCTACGAGCAGTACTTC. The encoded protein is CASSFRGQGYEQYF.

The chain combines TRBV19 with TRBJ2-3; no firm D call. Per the germline V gene, CDR1 is LNHDA and CDR2 is SQIVND (reference sequence). V was cut by 3 bases and J by 6 bases, with 10 bases left in between. The CDR3 is made up of 13 amino acids. This CDR3 reads CASSIPGSDTQYF. CDR3 sequence (DNA): TGTGCCAGTAGTATCCCGGGCTCCGATACGCAGTATTTT.

This clonotype was detected only a few times. V and J are TRBV20-1 and TRBJ2-7; D remains unclear. V lost 5 bases to trimming and J lost 3 bases, with 8 bases between them. The CDR3 runs to 11 residues. Germline values: CDR1 DFQATT, CDR2 SNEGSKA (reference sequence). CDR3 amino acids: CSASRSYEQYF. The CDR3 DNA reads as TGCAGTGCTTCTCGGAGCTACGAGCAGTACTTC.

This clonotype was seen a few times. The rearrangement joins TRBV4-3 to TRBJ2-2; TRBD1 or TRBD2 may be the D gene (5 bases each). V was pared by 4 bases and J by 2 bases, with 14 bases between. This CDR3 spans 16 amino acids. Germline V gene sequence: CDR1 LGHNA, CDR2 YSLEER. The CDR3 DNA is TGCGCCAGCAGCCCCGGCGGGCAGGGTAACACCGGGGAGCTGTTTTTT. This encodes CASSPGGQGNTGELFF.

This clonotype came up many times. This chain joins TRBV5-4 and TRBJ1-2, with TRBD1 as a possible D gene (5 bases). This CDR3 has 13 residues. Trimming stripped 4 bases from V and 2 bases from J, with 9 bases between. Germline-derived CDR1 and CDR2 are SGHNT and YYREEE (reference sequence). CDR3 amino acids: CASSATGNYGYTF. The CDR3 DNA sequence: TGTGCCAGCAGCGCTACAGGCAACTATGGCTACACCTTC.

The V and J genes are TRBV6-2 or TRBV6-3 and TRBJ1-2, with D perhaps TRBD1 (5 bases). The ends were cut back, 0 bases at V and 10 bases at J, with 15 bases in the middle. The CDR3 covers 14 residues. Germline V gene lookup returns CDR1 MNHEY and CDR2 SVGEGT. CDR3 loop: CASSYSSQAITYTF. The CDR3 DNA reads as TGTGCCAGCAGTTACTCGTCACAGGCCATAACCTACACCTTC.

The CDR3 DNA reads TGCAGTGCTTTAGGGAGTTGGCTCTACAATGAGCAGTTCTTC. It encodes CSALGSWLYNEQFF. V is TRBV20-1 and J is TRBJ2-1, with TRBD2 as a possible D gene (5 bases). Trimming removed 5 bases from V and 3 bases from J, with 14 bases in between. CDR3 length equals 14 residues. Germline values: CDR1 DFQATT, CDR2 SNEGSKA (reference sequence).

This clonotype has a handful of counts. The rearrangement links TRBV21-1 to TRBJ1-5; the table names TRBD1, a call not compared with the DNA. TRBV21-1 is a pseudogene segment. The CDR3 is made up of 15 amino acids. In DNA, the CDR3 is TGTGCCAGCAGTGACAGGGGTCTTTGGAATCAGCCCCAGCATTTT. It encodes CASSDRGLWNQPQHF.

CDR3 loop: CASSQYAWTAGNTIYF. The CDR3 DNA is TGTGCCAGCAGCCAGTACGCTTGGACGGCTGGAAACACCATATATTTT. The V gene is TRBV4-2, the J gene TRBJ1-3, with D uncertain. The CDR3 is made up of 16 amino acids. Trimming left V 3 bases short and J 2 bases short, with 14 bases between. Germline assignment: CDR1 LGHNA and CDR2 YNFKEQ.

This clonotype was detected a few times. V gene TRBV20-1 combines with J gene TRBJ1-4; D not certain. Trimming stripped 3 bases from V and 4 bases from J, with 9 bases between. This CDR3 is 13 amino acids long. Germline V CDR1 and CDR2: DFQATT, SNEGSKA (reference sequence). This CDR3 is CSASRDNNEKLFF. The CDR3 region has the DNA TGCAGTGCTAGTCGGGATAATAATGAAAAACTGTTTTTT.

The CDR3 DNA is TGCAGCGTTCACCCGGGACAGGCGGGAAATACGCAGTATTTT. Translation: CSVHPGQAGNTQYF. The rearrangement joins TRBV29-1 to TRBJ2-3; 8 bases match TRBD1. V was pared by 5 bases and J by 7 bases, with 11 bases of the junction left unmatched. Germline assignment: CDR1 SQVTM and CDR2 ANQGSEA. This CDR3 is built from 14 residues.

This clonotype was counted between two and nine times. The chain links TRBV20-1 to TRBJ1-2, with no clear D. The CDR3 runs 11 residues. Trimming shortened V by 6 bases and J by 8 bases, and 13 bases separated the two germline ends. Germline CDR1 is DFQATT and CDR2 is SNEGSKA (reference sequence). The CDR3 sequence: CSATGLFGYTF. Here the CDR3 DNA reads TGCAGTGCAACCGGACTGTTCGGCTACACCTTC.